Listed below are T cell receptor beta chains from one sample, sequenced in a study of vaccination effects on CD4 cells after COVID-19. Clones were read by immunoSEQ multiplex PCR, and TCRdb kept only the in-frame ones, dropping some. Here the sample spans about 73,000 clones, 73% being singletons. Their target antigens are unknown. The sequenced sample was CD4+ T cells from PBMCs cultured without peptide, obtained after COVID-19 vaccination. The source is a human donor who received a COVID-19 vaccine. Both conserved end residues are part of each CDR3. D genes are given only for firm matches. The size entry is marked missing in some rows and otherwise reads once, few, many or a size class.

15	-	TRBV2	TRBJ2-1	-	CASSENPRIYNEQFF	TGTGCCAGCAGTGAGAACCCCAGGATATACAATGAGCAGTTCTTC
18	-	TRBV5-1	TRBJ1-6	TRBD1	CASSKNLLMTGANSPLHF	TGCGCCAGCAGCAAAAACCTCTTGATGACAGGGGCCAATTCACCCCTCCACTTT
13	-	TRBV2	TRBJ1-5	-	CASSLDSNQPQHF	TGTGCCAGCAGCCTCGATAGCAATCAGCCCCAGCATTTT
13	-	TRBV6-5	TRBJ2-5	-	CASRVRVEETQYF	TGTGCCAGCAGAGTCCGGGTGGAAGAGACCCAGTACTTC
15	-	TRBV28	TRBJ1-5	-	CASVGADLPNQPQHF	TGTGCCAGCGTTGGGGCCGACCTGCCCAATCAGCCCCAGCATTTT
12	few	TRBV7-9	TRBJ2-3	-	CASSLVGDTQYF	TGTGCCAGCAGCTTAGTGGGGGATACGCAGTATTTT
13	-	TRBV19	TRBJ1-4	-	CASMLSIGEKLFF	TGTGCCAGTATGTTGTCGATTGGGGAAAAACTGTTTTTT
14	-	TRBV6-1	TRBJ1-2	-	CASSESRQFHGYTF	TGTGCCAGCAGTGAATCTCGTCAGTTCCATGGCTACACCTTC
12	-	TRBV27	TRBJ2-5	-	CASSFFGETQYF	TGTGCCAGCAGTTTTTTCGGGGAGACCCAGTACTTC
13	-	TRBV9	TRBJ1-4	-	CASSVEREGKLFF	TGTGCCAGCAGCGTAGAGAGGGAGGGAAAACTGTTTTTT
14	-	TRBV7-9	TRBJ2-1	TRBD1	CASSRDRDGDEQFF	TGTGCCAGCAGCCGGGACAGGGATGGCGATGAGCAGTTCTTC
14	-	TRBV27	TRBJ1-2	TRBD1	CASRPTGAGYGYTF	TGTGCCAGCAGACCGACAGGGGCTGGCTATGGCTACACCTTC
13	-	TRBV6-6	TRBJ2-5	-	CASSDRIQETQYF	TGTGCCAGCAGCGACAGGATTCAAGAGACCCAGTACTTC
17	-	TRBV4-3	TRBJ1-3	-	CASSQESALLGGNTIYF	TGCGCCAGCAGCCAAGAGTCAGCCCTGCTAGGCGGAAACACCATATATTTT
14	-	TRBV30	TRBJ2-5	TRBD1	CAWGPDREQETQYF	TGTGCCTGGGGACCGGACAGGGAACAAGAGACCCAGTACTTC
14	-	TRBV28	TRBJ1-2	-	CASSEGLPVYGYTF	TGTGCCAGCAGTGAGGGGTTACCGGTCTATGGCTACACCTTC
14	-	TRBV19	TRBJ2-2	TRBD1	CASSTGQRTGELFF	TGTGCCAGTAGTACGGGACAGCGCACCGGGGAGCTGTTTTTT
13	-	TRBV6-6	TRBJ1-5	-	CASSPDKDQPQHF	TGTGCCAGCAGCCCCGACAAAGATCAGCCCCAGCATTTT
13	once	TRBV12-3/TRBV12-4	TRBJ2-3	-	CASWASGEDTQYF	TGTGCCAGTTGGGCCTCAGGGGAAGATACGCAGTATTTT
13	-	TRBV12-3/TRBV12-4	TRBJ2-3	-	CASSRRTENTQYF	TGTGCCAGCAGCCGCCGGACGGAGAATACGCAGTATTTT
17	-	TRBV18	TRBJ2-2	TRBD1	CASSSDRGRVYTGELFF	TGTGCCAGCTCATCGGACAGGGGGCGCGTTTACACCGGGGAGCTGTTTTTT
14	-	TRBV6-5	TRBJ1-3	-	CASSQVTGGNTIYF	TGTGCCAGCAGCCAAGTTACTGGAGGAAACACCATATATTTT
14	-	TRBV7-2	TRBJ1-2	-	CASSLGVGSGGYTF	TGTGCCAGCAGCTTAGGAGTAGGATCGGGCGGCTACACCTTC
13	few	TRBV29-1	TRBJ1-6	TRBD1	CSVSGTGATPLHF	TGCAGCGTTTCCGGGACAGGGGCTACACCCCTCCACTTT
12	few	TRBV29-1	TRBJ1-3	-	CSGEGSGNTIYF	TGCAGCGGGGAGGGTTCTGGAAACACCATATATTTT
14	-	TRBV7-3	TRBJ2-5	TRBD2	CASIAEVGGETQYF	TGTGCCAGCATCGCAGAGGTGGGAGGGGAGACCCAGTACTTC
15	-	TRBV6-5	TRBJ2-5	TRBD1	CASSPDRFILETQYF	TGTGCCAGCAGCCCGGACAGGTTTATTCTGGAGACCCAGTACTTC
15	once	TRBV10-2	TRBJ1-1	-	CASSDPSSLNTEAFF	TGCGCCAGCAGTGACCCGAGCTCACTGAACACTGAAGCTTTCTTT
13	-	TRBV9	TRBJ2-3	-	CASGALGPDTQYF	TGTGCCAGCGGAGCCCTGGGTCCAGATACGCAGTATTTT
14	-	TRBV5-4	TRBJ1-1	-	CASSLEGRMTEAFF	TGTGCCAGCAGCTTGGAGGGCAGAATGACTGAAGCTTTCTTT
15	few	TRBV5-1	TRBJ1-2	-	CASSLSTGLNYGYTF	TGCGCCAGCAGCTTATCGACAGGCCTTAACTATGGCTACACCTTC
12	-	TRBV6-5	TRBJ1-2	-	CASSRGNYGYTF	TGTGCCAGCAGTCGGGGAAACTATGGCTACACCTTC
16	few	TRBV9	TRBJ2-3	-	CASSPEGQGYTDTQYF	TGTGCCAGCAGCCCCGAGGGCCAGGGGTACACAGATACGCAGTATTTT
13	-	TRBV7-9	TRBJ2-3	-	CANAKGSTDTQYF	TGTGCCAATGCGAAAGGTTCGACAGATACGCAGTATTTT
12	few	TRBV29-1	TRBJ2-1	-	CSVAASYNEQFF	TGCAGCGTTGCAGCCTCCTACAATGAGCAGTTCTTC
15	-	TRBV6-5	TRBJ1-6	-	CASTLARTYNSPLHF	TGTGCCAGCACCCTTGCGAGGACCTATAATTCACCCCTCCACTTT